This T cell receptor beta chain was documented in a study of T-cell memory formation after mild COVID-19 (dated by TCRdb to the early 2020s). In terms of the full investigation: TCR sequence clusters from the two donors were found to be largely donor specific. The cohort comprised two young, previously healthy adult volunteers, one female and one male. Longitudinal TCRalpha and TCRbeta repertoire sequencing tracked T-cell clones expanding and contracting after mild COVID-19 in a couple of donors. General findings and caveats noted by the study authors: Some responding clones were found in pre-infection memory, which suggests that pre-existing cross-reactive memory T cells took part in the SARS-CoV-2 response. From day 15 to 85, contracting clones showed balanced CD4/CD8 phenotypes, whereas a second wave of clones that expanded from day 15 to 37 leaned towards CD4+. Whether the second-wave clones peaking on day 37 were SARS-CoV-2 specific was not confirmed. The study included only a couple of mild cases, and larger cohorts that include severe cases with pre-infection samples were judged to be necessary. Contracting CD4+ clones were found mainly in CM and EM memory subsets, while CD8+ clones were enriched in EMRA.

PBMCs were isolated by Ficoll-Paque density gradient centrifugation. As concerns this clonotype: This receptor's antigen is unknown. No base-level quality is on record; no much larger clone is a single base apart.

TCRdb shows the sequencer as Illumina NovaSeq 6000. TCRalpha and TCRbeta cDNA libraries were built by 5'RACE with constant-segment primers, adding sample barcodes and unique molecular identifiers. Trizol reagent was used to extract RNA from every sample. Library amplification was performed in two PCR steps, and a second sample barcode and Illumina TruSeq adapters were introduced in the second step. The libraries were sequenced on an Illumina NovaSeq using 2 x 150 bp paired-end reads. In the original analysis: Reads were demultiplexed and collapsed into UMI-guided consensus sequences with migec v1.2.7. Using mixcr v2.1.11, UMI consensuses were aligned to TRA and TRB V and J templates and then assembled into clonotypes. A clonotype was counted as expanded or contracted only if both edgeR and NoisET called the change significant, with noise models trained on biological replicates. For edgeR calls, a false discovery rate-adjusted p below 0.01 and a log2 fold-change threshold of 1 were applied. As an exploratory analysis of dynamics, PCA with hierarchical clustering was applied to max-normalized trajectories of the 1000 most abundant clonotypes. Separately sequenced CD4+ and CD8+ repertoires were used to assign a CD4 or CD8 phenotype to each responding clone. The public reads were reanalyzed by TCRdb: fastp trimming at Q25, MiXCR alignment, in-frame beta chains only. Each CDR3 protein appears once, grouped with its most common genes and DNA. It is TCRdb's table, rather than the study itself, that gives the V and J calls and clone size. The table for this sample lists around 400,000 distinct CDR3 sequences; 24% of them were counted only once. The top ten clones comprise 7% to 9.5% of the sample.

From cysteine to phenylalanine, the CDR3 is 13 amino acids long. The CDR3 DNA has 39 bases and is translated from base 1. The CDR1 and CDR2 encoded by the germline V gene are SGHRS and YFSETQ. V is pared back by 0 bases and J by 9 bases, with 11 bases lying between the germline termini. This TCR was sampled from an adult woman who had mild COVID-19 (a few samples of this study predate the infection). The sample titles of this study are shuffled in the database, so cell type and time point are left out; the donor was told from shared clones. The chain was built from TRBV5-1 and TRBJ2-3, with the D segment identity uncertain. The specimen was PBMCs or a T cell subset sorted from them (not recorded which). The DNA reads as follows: TGCGCCAGCAGCTTGGCCGGGCCCGGGACGCAGTATTTT. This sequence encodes CASSLAGPGTQYF.